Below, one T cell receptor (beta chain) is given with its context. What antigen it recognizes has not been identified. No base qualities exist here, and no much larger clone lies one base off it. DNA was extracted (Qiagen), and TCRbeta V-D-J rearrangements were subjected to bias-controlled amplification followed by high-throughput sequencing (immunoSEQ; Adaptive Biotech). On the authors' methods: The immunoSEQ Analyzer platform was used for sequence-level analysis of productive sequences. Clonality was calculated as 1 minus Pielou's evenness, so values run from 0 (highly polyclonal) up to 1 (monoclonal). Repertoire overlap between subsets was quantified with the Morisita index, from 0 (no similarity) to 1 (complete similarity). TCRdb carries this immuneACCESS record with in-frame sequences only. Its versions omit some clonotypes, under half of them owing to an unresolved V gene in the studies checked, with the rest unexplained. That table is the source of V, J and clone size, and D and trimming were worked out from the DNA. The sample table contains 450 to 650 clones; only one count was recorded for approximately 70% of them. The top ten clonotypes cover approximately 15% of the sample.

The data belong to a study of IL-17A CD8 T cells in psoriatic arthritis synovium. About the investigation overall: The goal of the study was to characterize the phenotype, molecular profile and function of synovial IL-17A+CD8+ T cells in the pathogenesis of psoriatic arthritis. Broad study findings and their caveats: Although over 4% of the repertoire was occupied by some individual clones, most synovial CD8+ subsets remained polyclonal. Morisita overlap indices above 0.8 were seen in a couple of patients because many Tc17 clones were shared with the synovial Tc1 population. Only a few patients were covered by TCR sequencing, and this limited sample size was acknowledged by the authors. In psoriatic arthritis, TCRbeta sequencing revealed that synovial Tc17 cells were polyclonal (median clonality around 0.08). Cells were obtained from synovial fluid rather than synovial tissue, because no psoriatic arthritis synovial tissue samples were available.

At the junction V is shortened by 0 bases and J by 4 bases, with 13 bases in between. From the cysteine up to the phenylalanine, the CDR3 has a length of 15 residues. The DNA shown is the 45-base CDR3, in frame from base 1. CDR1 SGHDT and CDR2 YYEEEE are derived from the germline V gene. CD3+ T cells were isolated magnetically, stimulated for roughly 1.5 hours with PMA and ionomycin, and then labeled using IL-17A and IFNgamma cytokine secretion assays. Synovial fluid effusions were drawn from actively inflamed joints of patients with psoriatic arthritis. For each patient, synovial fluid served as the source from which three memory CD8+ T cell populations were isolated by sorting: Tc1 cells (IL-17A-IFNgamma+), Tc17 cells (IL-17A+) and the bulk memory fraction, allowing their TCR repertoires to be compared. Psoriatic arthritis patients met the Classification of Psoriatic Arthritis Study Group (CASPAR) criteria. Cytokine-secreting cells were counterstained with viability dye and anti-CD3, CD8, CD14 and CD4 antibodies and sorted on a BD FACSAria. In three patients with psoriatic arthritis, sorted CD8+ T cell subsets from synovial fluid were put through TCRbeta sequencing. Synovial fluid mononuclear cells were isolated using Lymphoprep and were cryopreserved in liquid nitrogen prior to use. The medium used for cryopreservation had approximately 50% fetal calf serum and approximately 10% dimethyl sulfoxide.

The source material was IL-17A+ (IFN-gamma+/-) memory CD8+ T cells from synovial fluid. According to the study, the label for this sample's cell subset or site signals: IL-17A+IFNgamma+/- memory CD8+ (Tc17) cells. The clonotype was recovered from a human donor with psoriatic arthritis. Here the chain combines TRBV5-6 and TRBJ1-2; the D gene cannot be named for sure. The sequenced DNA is TGTGCCAGCAGCTTGGGTGGCGTGTCCAGCTATGGCTACACCTTC. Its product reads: CASSLGGVSSYGYTF.